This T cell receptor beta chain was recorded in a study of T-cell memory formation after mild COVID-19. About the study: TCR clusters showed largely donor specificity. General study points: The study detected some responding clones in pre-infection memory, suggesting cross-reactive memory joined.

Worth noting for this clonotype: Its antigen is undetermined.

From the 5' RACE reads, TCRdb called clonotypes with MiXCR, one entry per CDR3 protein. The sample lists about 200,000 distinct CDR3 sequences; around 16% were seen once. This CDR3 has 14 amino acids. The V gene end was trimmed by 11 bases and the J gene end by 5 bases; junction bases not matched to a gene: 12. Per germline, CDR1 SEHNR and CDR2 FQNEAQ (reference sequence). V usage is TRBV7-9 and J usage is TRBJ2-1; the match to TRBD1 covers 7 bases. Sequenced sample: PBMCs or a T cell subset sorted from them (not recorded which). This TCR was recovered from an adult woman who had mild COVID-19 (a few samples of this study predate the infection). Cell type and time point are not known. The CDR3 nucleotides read TGTGCCGTCCCCAAGGCACAGGGGAACAATGAGCAGTTCTTC. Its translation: CAVPKAQGNNEQFF.